The 29 T cell receptor beta chains presented below share a single source sample, sequenced in a study of shared clonotypes between healthy human individuals. Profiled with immunoSEQ multiplex PCR; TCRdb holds only in-frame clones, not every one. The repertoire consists of around 1.4 million clones, with around 98.5% occurring once and the leading ten covering roughly 0.35%. Sequencing was performed on naive CD4+ T cells sorted from blood. Regarding subset: CD45RA+ positively selected. The receptors were gathered from a man aged 25 to 45 in good health.

A remark on this clone: Other DNA sequences in this specimen translate into the identical CDR3. The chain carries TRBV28 and TRBJ1-4; D is perhaps TRBD1 (6 bases). V gave up 5 bases and J gave up 2 bases, with 12 bases separating them. This CDR3 contains 15 residues. Germline V gene lookup returns CDR1 MDHEN and CDR2 SYDVKM. The CDR3: CASSAPGATNEKLFF. CDR3 sequence (DNA): TGTGCCAGCAGTGCCCCGGGGGCGACTAATGAAAAACTGTTTTTT.

The chain carries TRBV11-1 and TRBJ2-1, with 12 nucleotides matching TRBD2. Trimming cost V 6 bases and J 10 bases; bases outside gene matches: 4. The CDR3 is 13 amino acids. The germline CDR1 and CDR2 sequences are SGHAT and FQDESV (reference sequence). The CDR3 sequence: CASRTGTSGEQFF. The DNA for the CDR3 is TGTGCCAGCAGAACCGGGACTAGCGGGGAGCAGTTCTTC.

The rearrangement joins TRBV5-1 to TRBJ2-5; tentatively, D is TRBD1 (5 bases). The V end was cut by 3 bases, the J end by 2 bases, with 17 bases between. Per germline, CDR1 SGHRS and CDR2 YFSETQ. This CDR3 has 16 residues. This CDR3 reads CASSSIPSGLQETQYF. In nucleotides, the CDR3 is TGCGCCAGCAGCTCCATTCCCTCAGGGTTGCAAGAGACCCAGTACTTC.

The chain joins TRBV27 to TRBJ1-1; possible D gene TRBD1, 5 bases. Germline lookup yields CDR1 MNHEY and CDR2 SMNVEV (reference sequence). This CDR3 region has 14 residues. V lost 4 bases, J lost 0 bases, and 9 bases lay in between. In DNA, the CDR3 is TGTGCCAGCAGTTCATGGGGACTGAACACTGAAGCTTTCTTT. Its translation: CASSSWGLNTEAFF.

This clone came up once. The same CDR3 can be traced to other DNA sequences in this sample. This chain connects TRBV5-4 to TRBJ2-1; 8 bases map to TRBD1. The CDR3 sequence is 15 residues long. V lost 4 bases, J lost 1 base, and 4 bases stayed unmatched. Germline lookup yields CDR1 SGHNT and CDR2 YYREEE (reference sequence). The CDR3 protein is CASSPGTGSYNEQFF. The CDR3 coding sequence is TGTGCCAGCAGCCCCGGGACAGGATCCTACAATGAGCAGTTCTTC.

The CDR3 is CASSVTAQDTQYF. DNA of the CDR3: TGTGCCAGCAGTGTTACGGCCCAGGATACGCAGTATTTT. The rearrangement joins TRBV28 to TRBJ2-3; no firm D call. V lost 5 bases and J 6 bases, leaving 12 bases between the germline ends. Looked up from germline, CDR1 is MDHEN and CDR2 is SYDVKM. CDR3 length: 13 residues.

The chain links TRBV11-3 to TRBJ1-1; 7 bases line up with TRBD1. V gave up 5 bases and J gave up 2 bases; unmatched junction bases: 5. CDR3 length: 14 amino acids. CDR1 is SGHNT and CDR2 is YENEEA in the germline V gene. CDR3 DNA: TGTGCCAGCAGCCCCGGGACAGCCAACACTGAAGCTTTCTTT. It encodes CASSPGTANTEAFF.

The CDR3 sequence is CASSPKILADNEQFF. The CDR3 DNA sequence: TGTGCCAGCTCACCCAAAATCCTAGCGGACAATGAGCAGTTCTTC. V and J are TRBV18 and TRBJ2-1; the match to TRBD2 covers 7 bases. The CDR3 contains 15 residues. Germline V CDR1 and CDR2: KGHSH, LQKENI. J was trimmed by 5 bases and V by 3 bases; bases with no gene match: 7.

Worth noting for this clone: The junction and the germline gene differ at one end; a read error may be behind it. This sequence joins TRBV18 and TRBJ2-5; D remains ambiguous. CDR1 and CDR2 from the germline V gene are KGHSH and LQKENI. This CDR3 spans 12 amino acids. The CDR3 protein is CATSPGWETQYF. The DNA for the CDR3 is TGTGCCACCTCACCCGGGTGGGAGACCCAGTACTTC.

The V call is TRBV6-6, the J call TRBJ2-7; D is undetermined. V lost 6 bases, J lost 4 bases, and 10 bases lay in between. The CDR3 extends over 12 amino acids. Germline V gives CDR1 MNHNY, CDR2 SVGAGI (reference sequence). CDR3: CASSRTIYEQYF. The CDR3 DNA follows: TGTGCCAGCAGCCGAACGATTTACGAGCAGTACTTC.

CDR3: CASSRNFIAGALITYNEQFF. The CDR3, as DNA: TGTGCCAGCAGCCGAAATTTTATAGCGGGTGCGCTTATTACCTACAATGAGCAGTTCTTC. The chain recombines TRBV7-3 with TRBJ2-1; 7 positions agree with TRBD2. Germline trimming cut 5 bases from V and 2 bases from J; bases unmatched to any gene: 21. CDR1 SGHTA and CDR2 FQGTGA come from the germline V gene. The CDR3 is 20 residues long.

The chain joins TRBV28 to TRBJ2-3, with 10 bases matching TRBD1. Germline lookup yields CDR1 MDHEN and CDR2 SYDVKM. The CDR3 covers 15 residues. V lost 2 bases to trimming and J lost 7 bases; unmatched junction nucleotides: 6. The CDR3 reads CASSLGDRGVNTQYF. The CDR3 bases are TGTGCCAGCAGTTTAGGGGACAGGGGTGTGAATACGCAGTATTTT.

This clone was detected only once. The rearrangement uses TRBV11-2 and TRBJ2-7; 9 bases are a match to TRBD1. With V trimmed by 2 bases and J by 2 bases, 4 bases remained unmatched. From germline, CDR1 is SGHAT and CDR2 FQNNGV. The CDR3 sequence is 15 residues long. CDR3 in amino acids: CASSLLRDRAYEQYF. The CDR3 DNA is TGTGCCAGCAGCTTACTCCGGGACAGGGCCTACGAGCAGTACTTC.

The V and J genes are TRBV6-4 and TRBJ2-7, with 8 positions matching TRBD1. Germline CDR1 MRHNA, CDR2 SNTAGT. V lost 6 bases, J lost 3 bases, and 7 bases stayed unmatched. The CDR3 totals 14 residues. CDR3 nucleotides: TGTGCCAGCAGAGCCCCAGGGGGCTTCTACGAGCAGTACTTC. Its protein product is CASRAPGGFYEQYF.

This rearrangement joins TRBV11-2 to TRBJ2-1, with a tentative D call TRBD2 (5 bases). From germline, CDR1 is SGHAT and CDR2 FQNNGV. Trimming removed 1 base from V and 8 bases from J, with 21 bases in between. The CDR3 extends over 17 amino acids. The DNA for the CDR3 is TGTGCCAGCAGCTTAGCCTGGGTCACTAGAAGACACCATGAGCAGTTCTTC. Its protein is CASSLAWVTRRHHEQFF.

The chain has TRBV6-5 and TRBJ2-1; 8 bases fit TRBD2. Trimming removed 4 bases from V and 8 bases from J; junction bases left unmatched: 10. This CDR3 contains 15 residues. The germline CDR1 and CDR2 sequences are MNHEY and SVGAGI. CDR3 in amino acids: CASSSGTRVWHEQFF. In nucleotides, the CDR3 is TGTGCCAGCAGTTCCGGGACTAGGGTCTGGCATGAGCAGTTCTTC.

In the case of this clone: The sample carries other DNA sequences with the same CDR3. The rearrangement links TRBV5-4 to TRBJ2-2; D is unclear. Trimming shortened V by 7 bases and J by 4 bases, and 5 bases separated the two germline ends. This CDR3 comprises 11 residues. Germline V gene data show CDR1 as SGHNT and CDR2 as YYREEE (reference sequence). The CDR3 bases are TGTGCCAGCTCAGGCACCGGGGAGCTGTTTTTT. Its protein is CASSGTGELFF. Filled out from reference TRBV5-4 and TRBJ2-2, the complete variable domain reads ETGVTQSPTHLIKTRGQQVTLRCSSQSGHNTVSWYQQALGQGPQFIFQYYREEENGRGNFPPRFSGLQFPNYSSELNVNALELDDSALYLCASSGTGELFFGEGSRLTVL.

This clone has just one count. CDR3 region: CASSEVVGNYEQYF. In DNA, the CDR3 is TGTGCCAGCAGTGAAGTGGTAGGGAACTACGAGCAGTACTTC. The rearrangement uses TRBV6-1 and TRBJ2-7; the D is unclear. CDR1 and CDR2 (germline): MNHNS, SASEGT. This CDR3 has 14 amino acids. V was pared by 1 base and J by 3 bases, with 10 bases between.

V usage is TRBV7-9 and J usage is TRBJ2-7, with 8 bases that match TRBD2. This CDR3 region has 16 residues. From germline, CDR1 is SEHNR and CDR2 FQNEAQ (reference sequence). The ends lost 2 bases at V and 2 bases at J; junction bases unmatched: 8. The CDR3 bases are TGTGCCAGCAGCTTAAGGCGTCGTAGCGGGGCCTACGAGCAGTACTTC. It is translated as CASSLRRRSGAYEQYF.

Remarks on this clone: Other nucleotide sequences in the sample specify the same CDR3. CDR3 sequence: CASSSPGQGTYEQYF. In DNA form, the CDR3 reads TGTGCCAGCAGTTCTCCTGGACAGGGAACCTACGAGCAGTACTTC. The chain has TRBV28 and TRBJ2-7, with TRBD1 matching over 8 bases. This CDR3 comprises 15 residues. With 4 bases clipped from V and 2 bases from J, the junction kept 7 bases outside the gene matches. CDR1 MDHEN and CDR2 SYDVKM come from the germline V gene.

The rearrangement links TRBV19 to TRBJ1-5; D ambiguous. The CDR3 runs 13 residues. CDR1 LNHDA and CDR2 SQIVND come from the germline V gene (reference sequence). V gave up 5 bases and J gave up 3 bases, with 8 bases separating them. The CDR3 reads CASSGRNNQPQHF. CDR3 bases: TGTGCCAGTAGTGGCCGGAACAATCAGCCCCAGCATTTT.

On this clone itself: The identical CDR3 is also encoded by other nucleotide sequences in the sample. This rearrangement joins TRBV5-1 to TRBJ2-5; 11 bases line up with TRBD2. CDR1 and CDR2 (germline): SGHRS, YFSETQ. V gave up 4 bases and J gave up 1 base; unmatched junction bases: 3. The CDR3 runs 15 residues. CDR3 loop: CASSLSGRAQETQYF. CDR3 sequence (DNA): TGCGCCAGCAGCCTTAGCGGGAGGGCCCAAGAGACCCAGTACTTC.

The V gene is TRBV19, the J gene TRBJ2-3, with a weak D call TRBD2 (5 bases). Germline CDR1 reads LNHDA; CDR2 reads SQIVND (reference sequence). This CDR3 comprises 14 residues. V was shortened by 5 bases and J by 3 bases, with 12 bases between the two germline ends. Written as DNA, the CDR3 is TGTGCCAGTAGTCCCGGGGTCCAAACAGATACGCAGTATTTT. Its translation: CASSPGVQTDTQYF.

The rearrangement joins TRBV6-5 to TRBJ2-2; D is unresolved. Germline lookup yields CDR1 MNHEY and CDR2 SVGAGI. This CDR3 has 14 residues. The ends were cut back, 2 bases at V and 4 bases at J, with 8 bases in the middle. The CDR3 region is CASSYRTFTGELFF. The CDR3 nucleotides are TGTGCCAGCAGTTACCGAACTTTCACCGGGGAGCTGTTTTTT.

This chain connects TRBV12-5 to TRBJ2-2; D not certain. Germline CDR1 reads LGHNT; CDR2 reads FRNRAP. V was clipped by 3 bases and J by 6 bases, with 11 bases between them. The CDR3 spans 14 residues. The CDR3: CASGLGSGAGELFF. In DNA, the CDR3 is TGTGCTAGTGGTTTAGGCAGTGGGGCCGGGGAGCTGTTTTTT.

The chain recombines TRBV5-1 with TRBJ2-7, with no clear D. V lost 0 bases to trimming and J lost 5 bases, with 9 bases between them. The V gene's germline CDR1 is SGHRS and CDR2 YFSETQ. The CDR3 consists of 13 residues. The CDR3 is CASSLVRPNEQYF. DNA of the CDR3: TGCGCCAGCAGCTTGGTTCGGCCCAACGAGCAGTACTTC.

This clone came up a few times. The rearrangement uses TRBV27 and TRBJ1-2; D remains unclear. This CDR3 has 15 residues. CDR1 is MNHEY, CDR2 SMNVEV, per germline (reference sequence). The ends were cut back, 0 bases at V and 5 bases at J, with 13 bases in the middle. CDR3 nucleotide sequence: TGTGCCAGCAGTTTATCGACTGACCCCTATTATGGCTACACCTTC. Amino acid sequence: CASSLSTDPYYGYTF.

The J gene is TRBJ2-3, the V gene TRBV25-1; D gene ambiguous. This CDR3 is 16 amino acids long. Trimming pared 2 bases from V and 0 bases from J, leaving 12 bases between. The germline gives CDR1 MGHDK, CDR2 SYGVNS. DNA of the CDR3: TGTGCCAGCAGTGAAGTGACCAAAACTAGCACAGATACGCAGTATTTT. Translating gives CASSEVTKTSTDTQYF.

J is TRBJ1-1 and V is TRBV7-2; tentatively, D is TRBD1 (6 bases). V lost 9 bases and J lost 3, with 29 bases in between. The CDR3 runs 18 residues. CDR1 and CDR2 (germline): SGHTA, FQGNSA. The CDR3 protein is CASISGLRVPKGDTEAFF. In nucleotides, the CDR3 is TGTGCCAGTATATCCGGGCTCCGGGTCCCTAAGGGGGACACTGAAGCTTTCTTT.